A single T cell receptor (beta chain) is shown here with its context. Study processing details: Amplified reference gene primers provided the basis for estimating nucleated cell counts. Repertoires were generated with immunoSEQ multiplex PCR, while TCRdb's copy carries only in-frame clones and drops some. V, J and clone size derive from that table, while D and trimming were established from the DNA sequence. The data contain some 73,000 clones, 70% to 90% of them seen just once; the ten biggest clones take up 8.5% to 10%. The sample originates from a study of blood T cell repertoires in COVID-19. Study details: Sites in the United States, Italy and Spain provided acute and convalescent COVID-19 samples. Sources were T cells, B-cell-depleted T cells, or PBMCs; the material itself was cDNA or gDNA.

Those enrolled in Seattle joined during active infection and were followed longitudinally afterward. The germline gives CDR1 SGHVS, CDR2 FNYEAQ. The V gene end was trimmed by 5 bases and the J gene end by 4 bases; junction bases not matched to a gene: 8. This CDR3 is built from 15 residues. V usage is TRBV7-6 and J usage is TRBJ1-3, with TRBD1 matching 7 bases. This sequence originates from a man between 50 and 59 years old with COVID-19, enrolled during active disease. The material sequenced was peripheral blood. This CDR3 is CASSIGTGEGNTIYF. The DNA of the CDR3 is TGTGCCAGCAGCATAGGAACAGGGGAAGGAAACACCATATATTTT.